Listed here are 30 T cell receptor beta chains from one sample, sequenced in a study of PD-L1 blockade in urothelial cancer. Profiled with immunoSEQ multiplex PCR; TCRdb holds only in-frame clones, not every one. The data contain about 70,000 clones, about nine tenths of them singletons. The sample's time point: pretreatment peripheral blood. Sequenced material: PBMCs, taken around atezolizumab (anti-PD-L1) treatment. These receptors were collected from a man between 70 and 80 years old with urothelial cancer.

The chain carries TRBV11-2 and TRBJ1-1; possible D gene TRBD1, 5 bases. This CDR3 has 15 amino acids. Germline V gene data show CDR1 as SGHAT and CDR2 as FQNNGV. V was shortened by 5 bases and J by 4 bases, with 17 bases between the two germline ends. The chain's CDR3 is CASSPPGSWSTEAFF. CDR3 DNA: TGTGCCAGCAGCCCCCCAGGGTCTTGGAGCACTGAAGCTTTCTTT.

The V gene is TRBV7-9, the J gene TRBJ1-3; D may be TRBD1 (6 bases). Germline-derived CDR1 and CDR2 are SEHNR and FQNEAQ (reference sequence). CDR3 length: 14 residues. V was clipped by 2 bases and J by 4 bases, with 9 bases between them. This CDR3 reads CASSLQGSGNTIYF. The CDR3 DNA follows: TGTGCCAGCAGCTTACAGGGGTCAGGAAACACCATATATTTT.

This chain links TRBV10-3 with TRBJ2-1; D is possibly TRBD2 (5 bases). V was shortened by 0 bases and J by 8 bases, with 11 bases between the two germline ends. From germline, CDR1 is ENHRY and CDR2 SYGVKD. This CDR3 has 14 amino acids. The CDR3 bases are TGTGCCATCAGTGAGTCGGGTAGCGTGGATGAGCAGTTCTTC. Translated: CAISESGSVDEQFF.

This clone turned up a few times. The chain is built from TRBV5-6 and TRBJ2-7; 9 positions agree with TRBD1. The CDR3 consists of 14 residues. In germline, CDR1 is SGHDT, CDR2 YYEEEE. With V trimmed by 4 bases and J by 0 bases, 2 bases remained unmatched. CDR3 sequence: CASSLGQGSYEQYF. The CDR3 DNA sequence: TGTGCCAGCAGCCTGGGACAGGGCTCCTACGAGCAGTACTTC.

This rearrangement joins TRBV28 to TRBJ2-5, with a weak D call TRBD1 (5 bases). This CDR3 has 14 residues. Deletions cut 2 bases from V and 1 base from J, with 8 bases between. Germline loops: CDR1 MDHEN, CDR2 SYDVKM. CDR3 protein: CASSLRGIQETQYF. The CDR3 nucleotides read TGTGCCAGCAGTTTAAGGGGAATCCAAGAGACCCAGTACTTC.

This sequence joins TRBV2 and TRBJ2-3; D not certain. The CDR3 sequence is 17 residues long. The V gene's germline CDR1 is SNHLY and CDR2 FYNNEI. The V end lost 5 bases, the J end lost 1 base, and 19 bases lay between the germline ends. The CDR3 nucleotides are TGTGCCAGCAGTTCCCGCGCGCGGCTGAGAGGCACAGATACGCAGTATTTT. Translated: CASSSRARLRGTDTQYF.

The chain recombines TRBV7-9 with TRBJ2-2; possible D gene TRBD2, 6 bases. Germline assignment: CDR1 SEHNR and CDR2 FQNEAQ (reference sequence). The CDR3 spans 17 residues. Trimming took off 4 bases at V and 1 base at J, with 16 bases between the two ends. The CDR3 sequence is CASSSTTRRENTGELFF. The CDR3 DNA is TGTGCCAGCAGCTCCACGACTAGGCGGGAGAACACCGGGGAGCTGTTTTTT.

The chain links TRBV28 to TRBJ2-4; tentative D call: TRBD1 (7 bases). Germline V CDR1 and CDR2: MDHEN, SYDVKM. This CDR3 contains 17 residues. Trimming shortened V by 6 bases and J by 5 bases, and 23 bases separated the two germline ends. The CDR3 loop is CASRTIGQGGFENIQYF. The CDR3 region has the DNA TGTGCCAGCAGGACAATTGGGCAGGGGGGATTCGAAAACATTCAGTACTTC.

The chain has TRBV29-1 and TRBJ2-7; 7 positions agree with TRBD1. Germline loops: CDR1 SQVTM, CDR2 ANQGSEA. V dropped 8 bases and J dropped 2; count of bases not matched to a gene: 12. The CDR3 is made up of 14 amino acids. The CDR3 reads CSIRQGATPYEQYF. CDR3 nucleotide sequence: TGCAGCATTCGACAGGGAGCCACTCCCTACGAGCAGTACTTC.

This sequence joins TRBV2 and TRBJ2-1; TRBD2 matches 7 bases. This CDR3 contains 14 residues. CDR1 is SNHLY, CDR2 FYNNEI, per germline. V lost 7 bases to trimming and J lost 8 bases; unmatched junction nucleotides: 11. This CDR3 reads CASTEGTAGDEQFF. DNA for the CDR3: TGTGCCAGCACCGAGGGGACGGCGGGGGATGAGCAGTTCTTC. The full variable domain, its missing parts supplied by reference TRBV2 and TRBJ2-1, is EPEVTQTPSHQVTQMGQEVILRCVPISNHLYFYWYRQILGQKVEFLVSFYNNEISEKSEIFDDQFSVERPDGSNFTLKIRSTKLEDSAMYFCASTEGTAGDEQFFGPGTRLTVL.

The chain links TRBV19 to TRBJ2-5; 10 positions match TRBD2. CDR3 size: 15 residues. CDR1 and CDR2 (germline): LNHDA, SQIVND (reference sequence). Germline trimming cut 5 bases from V and 2 bases from J; bases unmatched to any gene: 5. The CDR3 reads CASSWPSGGQETQYF. CDR3 sequence (DNA): TGTGCCAGTAGTTGGCCTAGCGGGGGACAAGAGACCCAGTACTTC. The entire variable domain, with the rest obtained from reference TRBV19 and TRBJ2-5, is as follows: DGGITQSPKYLFRKEGQNVTLSCEQNLNHDAMYWYRQDPGQGLRLIYYSQIVNDFQKGDIAEGYSVSREKKESFPLTVTSAQKNPTAFYLCASSWPSGGQETQYFGPGTRLLVL.

The rearrangement links TRBV28 to TRBJ1-5; no reliable D call. Trimming stripped 4 bases from V and 7 bases from J, with 14 bases between. This CDR3 spans 14 amino acids. The germline gives CDR1 MDHEN, CDR2 SYDVKM. CDR3 DNA sequence: TGTGCCAGCAGTTCCCCTAACATGGGCCAGCCCCAGCATTTT. It is translated as CASSSPNMGQPQHF. Using reference TRBV28 and TRBJ1-5 for the parts outside the CDR3, the full variable domain is DVKVTQSSRYLVKRTGEKVFLECVQDMDHENMFWYRQDPGLGLRLIYFSYDVKMKEKGDIPEGYSVSREKKERFSLILESASTNQTSMYLCASSSPNMGQPQHFGDGTRLSIL.

The chain combines TRBV7-9 with TRBJ2-5; a weak D match, TRBD1 (6 bases). The CDR3 sequence is 15 residues long. The ends were cut back, 5 bases at V and 5 bases at J, with 18 bases in the middle. Germline CDR1 is SEHNR and CDR2 is FQNEAQ (reference sequence). The CDR3 loop is CASSPGQAEGETQYF. The CDR3 nucleotides are TGTGCCAGCAGCCCGGGACAAGCTGAGGGGGAGACCCAGTACTTC. The full variable domain, rest sourced from reference TRBV7-9 and TRBJ2-5, is DTGVSQNPRHKITKRGQNVTFRCDPISEHNRLYWYRQTLGQGPEFLTYFQNEAQLEKSRLLSDRFSAERPKGSFSTLEIQRTEQGDSAMYLCASSPGQAEGETQYFGPGTRLLVL.

The chain couples TRBV25-1 to TRBJ1-2; D remains unclear. Germline V gene data show CDR1 as MGHDK and CDR2 as SYGVNS. Deletions cut 4 bases from V and 4 bases from J, with 13 bases between. CDR3 length equals 14 residues. Written as DNA, the CDR3 is TGTGCCAGCAGTGTCGGGGATCGGGGCTATGGCTACACCTTC. It codes for CASSVGDRGYGYTF.

The V gene is TRBV28, the J gene TRBJ1-2; TRBD1 agrees at 7 bases. The CDR3 length is 15 residues. Germline CDR1 reads MDHEN; CDR2 reads SYDVKM. Trimming cost V 3 bases and J 4 bases; bases outside gene matches: 8. The CDR3 region is CASSFPDRSGYGYTF. For the CDR3, the DNA is TGTGCCAGCAGTTTCCCGGACAGGTCCGGCTATGGCTACACCTTC.

This chain uses TRBV2 with TRBJ1-5; 10 bases match TRBD1. Germline loops: CDR1 SNHLY, CDR2 FYNNEI. With 8 bases clipped from V and 7 bases from J, the junction kept 8 bases outside the gene matches. The CDR3 has 14 amino acids. CDR3 sequence: CASSDRGVGQPQHF. The CDR3 bases are TGTGCCAGCTCGGACAGGGGGGTAGGGCAGCCCCAGCATTTT.

This chain uses TRBV27 with TRBJ2-1, with 13 bases aligning to TRBD2. V lost 6 bases, J lost 4 bases, and 6 bases stayed unmatched. CDR1 and CDR2 (germline): MNHEY, SMNVEV (reference sequence). The CDR3 length is 16 residues. The DNA for the CDR3 is TGTGCCAGCAGACGGACTAGCGGGAGTGGGTACAATGAGCAGTTCTTC. It specifies CASRRTSGSGYNEQFF.

The chain links TRBV5-6 to TRBJ1-1, with no clear D. This CDR3 is built from 15 residues. The germline V and J ends were trimmed by 4 bases and 1 base, with 14 bases remaining between them. CDR1 SGHDT and CDR2 YYEEEE come from the germline V gene. The CDR3 protein is CASSPPRSGNTEAFF. DNA of the CDR3: TGTGCCAGCAGCCCCCCAAGGTCAGGGAACACTGAAGCTTTCTTT.

This rearrangement joins TRBV5-4 to TRBJ2-3; 10 nucleotides align to TRBD2. CDR3 length: 16 amino acids. Trimming at V came to 2 bases and at J to 6 bases, leaving 9 bases not matched to a gene. The germline V gene has CDR1 SGHNT and CDR2 YYREEE (reference sequence). This CDR3 is CASSLGVAGGSDTQYF. CDR3 DNA: TGTGCCAGCAGCTTAGGGGTAGCGGGAGGTTCTGATACGCAGTATTTT.

This clone came up once. V is TRBV11-2 and J is TRBJ2-7; unclear D gene. The germline V gene has CDR1 SGHAT and CDR2 FQNNGV. The CDR3 covers 11 residues. Trimming took off 5 bases at V and 2 bases at J, with 4 bases between the two ends. The CDR3 nucleotides read TGTGCCAGCAGCATTACCTACGAGCAGTACTTC. Its translation: CASSITYEQYF.

The V call is TRBV12-2, the J call TRBJ1-1; TRBD1, as called in the table, went unchecked against the DNA. TRBV12-2 is shown as a pseudogene. CDR3 length: 12 amino acids. The CDR3, as DNA: TGTGCAAGTCGCGACAGGGGGCCTGAAGCTTTCTTT. Amino acids: CASRDRGPEAFF.

The chain is built from TRBV28 and TRBJ1-2; possible D gene TRBD1, 6 bases. Germline CDR1 MDHEN, CDR2 SYDVKM. The CDR3 loop spans 15 amino acids. Deletions cut 3 bases from V and 4 bases from J, with 15 bases between. The DNA of the CDR3 is TGTGCCAGCAGTTTGGGGGCCAGGGCTGGCTATGGCTACACCTTC. Translating it yields CASSLGARAGYGYTF.

The chain is built from TRBV21-1 and TRBJ2-3; TRBD1 is the table's D call, not checked against the DNA. TRBV21-1 is tagged as a pseudogene. This CDR3 is 14 amino acids long. Here the CDR3 reads CASRGDRATDTQYF. CDR3 in DNA: TGTGCCAGCAGGGGGGACAGGGCCACAGATACGCAGTATTTT.

The V gene is TRBV5-1, the J gene TRBJ2-5; 7 bases map to TRBD2. The CDR3 totals 14 residues. Germline-derived CDR1 and CDR2 are SGHRS and YFSETQ. V shed 0 bases, J shed 5 bases, and the junction held 4 bases outside the gene matches. CDR3 in amino acids: CASSLGAGDETQYF. Written as DNA, the CDR3 is TGCGCCAGCAGCTTGGGGGCGGGGGACGAGACCCAGTACTTC.

This clone turned up a few times. V is TRBV4-1 and J is TRBJ2-5, with TRBD2 matching over 12 bases. There are 16 residues in the CDR3. Germline lookup yields CDR1 MGHRA and CDR2 YSYEKL. V lost 2 bases and J lost 4; bases outside the gene matches: 5. CDR3 sequence: CASSQLGLAGLETQYF. CDR3 in DNA: TGCGCCAGCAGCCAACTCGGACTAGCGGGGTTAGAGACCCAGTACTTC.

This clone appeared a few times. The chain's CDR3 is CASSLTASGSHEQYF. The CDR3, as DNA: TGTGCCAGCAGCTTGACGGCTAGCGGGAGTCACGAGCAGTACTTC. The J gene is TRBJ2-7, the V gene TRBV7-9; 10 positions match TRBD2. This CDR3 spans 15 amino acids. Germline CDR1 and CDR2: SEHNR and FQNEAQ (reference sequence). The ends lost 3 bases at V and 5 bases at J; junction bases unmatched: 7.

The chain combines TRBV4-1 with TRBJ1-2; no definite D call. Germline V gene sequence: CDR1 MGHRA, CDR2 YSYEKL. Trimming removed 1 base from V and 0 bases from J, with 15 bases in between. CDR3 size: 17 residues. Here the CDR3 DNA reads TGCGCCAGCAGCCAAGTCGAAACCCGAGCCTCTAACTATGGCTACACCTTC. It is translated as CASSQVETRASNYGYTF.

This chain uses TRBV19 with TRBJ2-7, with D tentatively TRBD2 (7 bases). The V end lost 4 bases, the J end lost 3 bases, and 16 bases lay between the germline ends. Germline CDR1 and CDR2: LNHDA and SQIVND (reference sequence). The CDR3 has 15 residues. This chain's CDR3 is CASSNFAGALYEQYF. CDR3 coding DNA: TGTGCCAGTAGTAATTTTGCGGGGGCCCTCTACGAGCAGTACTTC.

V is TRBV14 and J is TRBJ2-1, with 8 bases that match TRBD2. CDR3 length: 16 amino acids. The junction had 6 bases not matched to a gene; V was cut back by 1 base and J by 4 bases. Germline V CDR1 and CDR2: SGHDN, FVKESK. The CDR3 reads CASSQAGGRQYNEQFF. The CDR3 region has the DNA TGTGCCAGCAGCCAAGCGGGCGGGAGGCAGTACAATGAGCAGTTCTTC.

This clone was seen only a few times. The chain links TRBV7-9 to TRBJ2-7; 7 bases agree with TRBD1. CDR3 length: 13 amino acids. Trimming at V came to 6 bases and at J to 2 bases, leaving 4 bases not matched to a gene. Germline values: CDR1 SEHNR, CDR2 FQNEAQ (reference sequence). The CDR3 loop is CASSSGQPYEQYF. The CDR3 DNA is TGTGCCAGCAGTTCGGGACAGCCCTACGAGCAGTACTTC.